The 19 T cell receptor beta chains below come from one sample, sequenced in a study of blood T cell repertoires in COVID-19. Measured with immunoSEQ multiplex PCR; TCRdb has only the in-frame clones, and not every one. The repertoire holds approximately 250,000 clones, 70% to 90% seen once, with approximately 2% in the top ten. Sequenced input: PBMCs or T cells enriched from blood (not recorded which). Every receptor here comes from a woman aged 60-70 years in a cohort exposed to, infected with or recovered from COVID-19 (not recorded which).

The gene calls are TRBV10-3 and TRBJ1-5; D might be TRBD1 (6 bases). From germline, CDR1 is ENHRY and CDR2 SYGVKD. The CDR3 totals 15 residues. Trimming removed 0 bases at V and 7 bases at J, with 13 bases between. CDR3 sequence: CAISESQGQSQPQHF. The CDR3 DNA follows: TGTGCCATCAGTGAGTCTCAGGGGCAGTCACAGCCCCAGCATTTT.

The V gene is TRBV7-2, the J gene TRBJ2-4; 7 bases agree with TRBD2. The CDR3 has 13 amino acids. The germline V gene has CDR1 SGHTA and CDR2 FQGNSA. V lost 3 bases, J lost 9 bases, and 5 bases stayed unmatched. CDR3 region: CASSFAGEVIQYF. The DNA of the CDR3 is TGTGCCAGCAGCTTTGCGGGAGAGGTCATTCAGTACTTC.

V is TRBV14 and J is TRBJ1-1; D unresolved. This CDR3 has 13 amino acids. Per germline, CDR1 SGHDN and CDR2 FVKESK. The V and J ends lost 0 bases and 7 bases respectively, with 9 bases between them. The CDR3 sequence is CASSQDLSGEAFF. For the CDR3, the DNA is TGTGCCAGCAGCCAAGATCTATCGGGTGAAGCTTTCTTT.

This rearrangement joins TRBV30 to TRBJ2-3; possible D gene TRBD1, 5 bases. The V gene lost 5 bases and the J gene lost 6 bases, with 18 bases spanning the gap. This CDR3 spans 14 amino acids. Germline-derived CDR1 and CDR2 are GTSNPN and SVGIG (reference sequence). CDR3 bases: TGTGCCTGGGAACTACAGGCGCGGCAGGATACGCAGTATTTT. Protein: CAWELQARQDTQYF.

The genes are TRBV6-5 and TRBJ1-2; D may be TRBD1 (5 bases). Germline CDR1 and CDR2: MNHEY and SVGAGI. The CDR3 loop spans 14 amino acids. Trimming cost V 0 bases and J 2 bases, with 7 bases left between them. The CDR3 DNA reads as TGTGCCAGCAGTTACTCAGGGGTGAACTATGGCTACACCTTC. Amino acid sequence: CASSYSGVNYGYTF.

V gene TRBV7-9 combines with J gene TRBJ1-1, with D uncertain. V was shortened by 1 base and J by 4 bases, with 7 bases between the two germline ends. CDR1 SEHNR and CDR2 FQNEAQ come from the germline V gene (reference sequence). This CDR3 region has 13 residues. For the CDR3, the DNA is TGTGCCAGCAGCTTAGATTCGGGCACTGAAGCTTTCTTT. Protein: CASSLDSGTEAFF.

In its sample, this clone was seen a few times. The genes are TRBV5-1 and TRBJ2-1; D perhaps matches TRBD1 (6 bases). CDR1 is SGHRS, CDR2 YFSETQ, per germline. The CDR3 runs to 15 residues. V shed 3 bases and J shed 0 bases, with 10 bases lying between them. The CDR3 region is CASSYSDSSYNEQFF. In DNA form, the CDR3 reads TGCGCCAGCAGCTACTCGGACAGCTCCTACAATGAGCAGTTCTTC.

The chain uses TRBV19 and TRBJ1-4; 9 bases align to TRBD1. The germline gives CDR1 LNHDA, CDR2 SQIVND (reference sequence). The CDR3 is made up of 14 amino acids. Losses at the gene ends were 10 bases for V and 7 bases for J; bases not matched to a gene: 10. CDR3 residues: CATTGQGWFEKLFF. CDR3 DNA: TGTGCCACAACGGGACAGGGTTGGTTTGAAAAACTGTTTTTT.

This chain connects TRBV20-1 to TRBJ2-3, with a weak D call TRBD1 (5 bases). V was trimmed by 6 bases and J by 5 bases, leaving 9 bases between them. The germline gives CDR1 DFQATT, CDR2 SNEGSKA (reference sequence). The CDR3 extends over 11 amino acids. CDR3 bases: TGCAGTGCAGGGGCAGTAGATACGCAGTATTTT. This translates into CSAGAVDTQYF.

The chain combines TRBV5-1 with TRBJ2-3; 7 nucleotides match TRBD2. The V gene's germline CDR1 is SGHRS and CDR2 YFSETQ. V shed 2 bases, J shed 2 bases, and the junction held 5 bases outside the gene matches. The CDR3 is made up of 15 amino acids. This chain's CDR3 is CASSFLSGSTDTQYF. The CDR3 bases are TGCGCCAGCAGCTTCCTTAGCGGGTCCACAGATACGCAGTATTTT. The complete variable domain, with remaining parts taken from reference TRBV5-1 and TRBJ2-3, reads KAGVTQTPRYLIKTRGQQVTLSCSPISGHRSVSWYQQTPGQGLQFLFEYFSETQRNKGNFPGRFSGRQFSNSRSEMNVSTLELGDSALYLCASSFLSGSTDTQYFGPGTRLTVL.

The rearrangement uses TRBV27 and TRBJ2-5; 10 positions match TRBD2. This CDR3 is 17 amino acids long. V was clipped by 2 bases and J by 2 bases; unmatched bases: 8. The V gene's germline CDR1 is MNHEY and CDR2 SMNVEV (reference sequence). Here the CDR3 reads CASSLRATSGPQETQYF. The CDR3 bases are TGTGCCAGCAGTTTAAGGGCGACTAGCGGGCCTCAAGAGACCCAGTACTTC.

The V gene is TRBV7-2, the J gene TRBJ2-1; the match to TRBD2 covers 7 bases. CDR1 and CDR2 from the germline V gene are SGHTA and FQGNSA. CDR3 size: 13 residues. V shed 6 bases, J shed 9 bases, and the junction held 8 bases outside the gene matches. Here the CDR3 reads CASSVDLAVEQFF. DNA of the CDR3: TGTGCCAGCAGTGTAGACCTAGCGGTTGAGCAGTTCTTC. Drawing the rest from reference TRBV7-2 and TRBJ2-1, the complete variable domain is GAGVSQSPSNKVTEKGKDVELRCDPISGHTALYWYRQSLGQGLEFLIYFQGNSAPDKSGLPSDRFSAERTGGSVSTLTIQRTQQEDSAVYLCASSVDLAVEQFFGPGTRLTVL.

The V and J genes are TRBV4-1 and TRBJ1-1; D is perhaps TRBD1 (6 bases). CDR3 length: 15 amino acids. Trimming removed 4 bases from V and 3 bases from J, with 15 bases in between. The V gene's germline CDR1 is MGHRA and CDR2 YSYEKL. CDR3 in DNA: TGCGCCAGCAGCCCCCCCACAGGGATCGACACTGAAGCTTTCTTT. Translating gives CASSPPTGIDTEAFF.

V gene TRBV11-2 combines with J gene TRBJ1-1, with D unclear. V shed 4 bases and J shed 6 bases, with 15 bases lying between them. In germline, CDR1 is SGHAT, CDR2 FQNNGV. The CDR3 contains 14 residues. The DNA for the CDR3 is TGTGCCAGCAGCTCTAGAATGATTAGCGCTGAAGCTTTCTTT. Translation gives CASSSRMISAEAFF.

The chain employs TRBV28 and TRBJ2-3; 7 bases match TRBD2. The trim removed 2 bases at V and 6 bases at J, leaving 5 bases unmatched. The CDR3 has 14 residues. Germline CDR1 reads MDHEN; CDR2 reads SYDVKM. This chain's CDR3 is CASSLAGAFDTQYF. The CDR3 coding sequence is TGTGCCAGCAGTTTAGCGGGAGCGTTCGATACGCAGTATTTT.

This clone was recorded only once. V and J are TRBV10-3 and TRBJ2-7; 7 bases are a match to TRBD1. The CDR3 is 17 residues long. Trimming at V came to 0 bases and at J to 2 bases, leaving 10 bases not matched to a gene. The germline V gene encodes CDR1 ENHRY and CDR2 SYGVKD. Here the CDR3 DNA reads TGTGCCATCAGTGAGTCAAGGACAGGCTCAGACGCCTACGAGCAGTACTTC. Its translation: CAISESRTGSDAYEQYF.

This chain uses TRBV15 with TRBJ2-1; 10 positions match TRBD2. With 1 base clipped from V and 6 bases from J, the junction kept 9 bases outside the gene matches. The germline CDR1 and CDR2 sequences are LNHNV and YYDKDF (reference sequence). The CDR3 is 17 amino acids. DNA for the CDR3: TGTGCCACCAGCAGAGTGGAACTAGCGGGAAGTCTCAATGAGCAGTTCTTC. Its translation: CATSRVELAGSLNEQFF.

The CDR3 coding sequence is TGCGCCAGCAGCTTGGCACAGGCGGGACTAAATGAGCAGTTCTTC. It encodes CASSLAQAGLNEQFF. The genes are TRBV5-1 and TRBJ2-1, with 7 nucleotides matching TRBD2. Germline-derived CDR1 and CDR2 are SGHRS and YFSETQ. This CDR3 is built from 15 residues. Losses at the gene ends were 0 bases for V and 7 bases for J; bases not matched to a gene: 7. Variable domain in full (rest from reference TRBV5-1 and TRBJ2-1): KAGVTQTPRYLIKTRGQQVTLSCSPISGHRSVSWYQQTPGQGLQFLFEYFSETQRNKGNFPGRFSGRQFSNSRSEMNVSTLELGDSALYLCASSLAQAGLNEQFFGPGTRLTVL.

This clone was counted many times. The chain links TRBV4-2 to TRBJ2-1, with TRBD2 matching 12 bases. V shed 0 bases, J shed 7 bases, and the junction held 7 bases outside the gene matches. The CDR3 totals 17 residues. Germline V CDR1 and CDR2: LGHNA, YNFKEQ. CDR3 region: CASSQERASGRDNEQFF. CDR3 nucleotide sequence: TGTGCCAGCAGCCAAGAGAGGGCTAGCGGGAGGGATAATGAGCAGTTCTTC.